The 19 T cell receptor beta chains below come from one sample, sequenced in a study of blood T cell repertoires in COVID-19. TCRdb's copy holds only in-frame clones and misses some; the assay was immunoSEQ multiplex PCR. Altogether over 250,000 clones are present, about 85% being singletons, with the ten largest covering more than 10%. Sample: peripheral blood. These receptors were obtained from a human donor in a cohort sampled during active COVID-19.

CDR3 region: CASSRDREGIEAFF. The CDR3 nucleotides are TGTGCCAGCTCACGGGACAGGGAAGGGATTGAAGCTTTCTTT. This rearrangement joins TRBV18 to TRBJ1-1, with 9 bases matching TRBD1. The CDR3 runs to 14 residues. The ends lost 4 bases at V and 7 bases at J; junction bases unmatched: 7. Germline V gene lookup returns CDR1 KGHSH and CDR2 LQKENI. The complete variable domain, with remaining parts taken from reference TRBV18 and TRBJ1-1, reads NAGVMQNPRHLVRRRGQEARLRCSPMKGHSHVYWYRQLPEEGLKFMVYLQKENIIDESGMPKERFSAEFPKEGPSILRIQQVVRGDSAAYFCASSRDREGIEAFFGQGTRLTVV.

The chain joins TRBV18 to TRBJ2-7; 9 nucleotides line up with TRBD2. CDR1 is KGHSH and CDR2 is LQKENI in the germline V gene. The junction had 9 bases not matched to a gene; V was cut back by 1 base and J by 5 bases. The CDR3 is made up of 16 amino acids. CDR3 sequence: CASSPQREALRDEQYF. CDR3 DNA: TGTGCCAGCTCACCACAGCGGGAGGCCCTCCGGGACGAGCAGTACTTC.

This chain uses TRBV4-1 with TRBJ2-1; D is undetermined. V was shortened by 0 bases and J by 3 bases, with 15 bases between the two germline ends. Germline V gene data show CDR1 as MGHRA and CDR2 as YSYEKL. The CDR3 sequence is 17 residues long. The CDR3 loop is CASSQDLSPRGYNEQFF. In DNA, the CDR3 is TGCGCCAGCAGCCAAGATCTGTCCCCAAGAGGCTACAATGAGCAGTTCTTC.

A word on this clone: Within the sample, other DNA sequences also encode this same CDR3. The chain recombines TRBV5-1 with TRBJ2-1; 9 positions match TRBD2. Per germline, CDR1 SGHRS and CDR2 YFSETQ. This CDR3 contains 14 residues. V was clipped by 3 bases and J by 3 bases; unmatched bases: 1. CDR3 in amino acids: CASSSSGDYNEQFF. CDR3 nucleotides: TGCGCCAGCAGCTCTAGCGGGGACTACAATGAGCAGTTCTTC. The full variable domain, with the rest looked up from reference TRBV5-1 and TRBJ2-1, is KAGVTQTPRYLIKTRGQQVTLSCSPISGHRSVSWYQQTPGQGLQFLFEYFSETQRNKGNFPGRFSGRQFSNSRSEMNVSTLELGDSALYLCASSSSGDYNEQFFGPGTRLTVL.

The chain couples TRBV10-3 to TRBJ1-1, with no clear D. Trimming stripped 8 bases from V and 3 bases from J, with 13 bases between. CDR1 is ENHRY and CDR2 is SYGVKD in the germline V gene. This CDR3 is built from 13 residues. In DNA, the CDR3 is TGTGCCATCCGGAGTGCGGAGGACACTGAAGCTTTCTTT. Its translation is CAIRSAEDTEAFF.

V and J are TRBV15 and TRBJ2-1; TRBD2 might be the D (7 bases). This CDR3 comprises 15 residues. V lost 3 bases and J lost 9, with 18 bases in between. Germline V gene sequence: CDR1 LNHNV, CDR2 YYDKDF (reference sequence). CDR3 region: CATSSEWGGTSEQFF. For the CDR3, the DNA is TGTGCCACCAGCAGTGAGTGGGGGGGCACAAGTGAGCAGTTCTTC. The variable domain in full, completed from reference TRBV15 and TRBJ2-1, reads DAMVIQNPRYQVTQFGKPVTLSCSQTLNHNVMYWYQQKSSQAPKLLFHYYDKDFNNEADTPDNFQSRRPNTSFCFLDIRSPGLGDTAMYLCATSSEWGGTSEQFFGPGTRLTVL.

Here the CDR3 reads CASSLERRLQGKDGETQYF. CDR3 nucleotide sequence: TGCGCCAGCAGCCTAGAACGGCGCTTACAGGGGAAGGATGGGGAGACCCAGTACTTC. V gene TRBV4-1 combines with J gene TRBJ2-5; 7 nucleotides agree with TRBD1. The germline gives CDR1 MGHRA, CDR2 YSYEKL. CDR3 size: 19 residues. J was trimmed by 5 bases and V by 4 bases; bases with no gene match: 22.

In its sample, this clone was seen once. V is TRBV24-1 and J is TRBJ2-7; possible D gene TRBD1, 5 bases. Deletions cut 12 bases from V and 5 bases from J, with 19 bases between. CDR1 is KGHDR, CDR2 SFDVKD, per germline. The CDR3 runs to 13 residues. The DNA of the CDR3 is TGTGCCGCCCTTGAAGACAGATTAAACGAGCAGTACTTC. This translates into CAALEDRLNEQYF.

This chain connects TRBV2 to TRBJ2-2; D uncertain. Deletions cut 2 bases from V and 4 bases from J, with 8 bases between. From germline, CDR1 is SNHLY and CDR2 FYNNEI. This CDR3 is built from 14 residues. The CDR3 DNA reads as TGTGCCAGCAGTGAATTTGGCTCCACCGGGGAGCTGTTTTTT. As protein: CASSEFGSTGELFF.

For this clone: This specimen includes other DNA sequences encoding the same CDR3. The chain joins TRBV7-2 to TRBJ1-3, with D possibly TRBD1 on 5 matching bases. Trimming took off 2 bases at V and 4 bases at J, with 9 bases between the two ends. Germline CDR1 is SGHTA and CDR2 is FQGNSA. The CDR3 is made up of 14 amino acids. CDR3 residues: CASSLQGSGNTIYF. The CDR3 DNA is TGTGCCAGCAGCTTACAGGGTTCCGGAAACACCATATATTTT.

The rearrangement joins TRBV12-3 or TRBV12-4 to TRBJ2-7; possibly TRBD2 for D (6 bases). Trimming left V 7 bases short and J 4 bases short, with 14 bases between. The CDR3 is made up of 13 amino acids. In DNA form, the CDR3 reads TGTGCCAGCAACCCGGGACTCCAATACGAGCAGTACTTC. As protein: CASNPGLQYEQYF.

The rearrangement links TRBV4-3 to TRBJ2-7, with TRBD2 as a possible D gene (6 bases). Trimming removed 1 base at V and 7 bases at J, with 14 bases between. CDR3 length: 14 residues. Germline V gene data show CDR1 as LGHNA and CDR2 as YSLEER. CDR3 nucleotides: TGCGCCAGCAGCCAAGGCGGGACCACTCTGGAGCAGTACTTC. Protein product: CASSQGGTTLEQYF.

CDR3 sequence (DNA): TGTGCCAGCAGGATTAGGGGGGGGCCATACGGGAGAGGAAACACCATATATTTT. Translated, it gives CASRIRGGPYGRGNTIYF. The rearrangement uses TRBV7-8 and TRBJ1-3; perhaps TRBD1 as D (6 bases). Germline-derived CDR1 and CDR2 are SGHVS and FQNEAQ. The CDR3 has 18 residues. Trimming took off 6 bases at V and 4 bases at J, with 25 bases between the two ends.

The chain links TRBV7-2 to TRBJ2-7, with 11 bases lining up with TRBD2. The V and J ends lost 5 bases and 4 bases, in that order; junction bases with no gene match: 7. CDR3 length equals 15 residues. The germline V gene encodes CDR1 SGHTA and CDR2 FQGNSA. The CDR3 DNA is TGTGCCAGCAGCGAGACTAGCGGGACGCCTTACGAGCAGTACTTC. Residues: CASSETSGTPYEQYF.

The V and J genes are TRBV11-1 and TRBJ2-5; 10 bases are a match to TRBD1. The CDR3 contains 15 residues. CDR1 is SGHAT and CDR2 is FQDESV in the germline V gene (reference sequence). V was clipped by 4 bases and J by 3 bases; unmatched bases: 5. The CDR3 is CASSSDRGTKETQYF. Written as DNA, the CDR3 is TGTGCCAGCAGCTCGGACAGGGGGACGAAAGAGACCCAGTACTTC.

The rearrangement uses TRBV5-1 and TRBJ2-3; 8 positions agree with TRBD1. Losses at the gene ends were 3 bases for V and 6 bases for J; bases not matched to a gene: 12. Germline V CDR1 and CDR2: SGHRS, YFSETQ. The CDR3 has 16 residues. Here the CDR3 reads CASSSGDGQGADTQYF. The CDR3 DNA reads TGCGCCAGCAGCTCGGGGGACGGTCAGGGGGCGGATACGCAGTATTTT.

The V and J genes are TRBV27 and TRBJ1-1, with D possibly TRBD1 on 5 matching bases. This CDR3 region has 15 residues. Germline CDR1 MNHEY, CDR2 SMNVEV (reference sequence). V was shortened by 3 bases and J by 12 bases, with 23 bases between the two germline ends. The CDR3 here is CASSFRGGASQETFF. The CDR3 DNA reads TGTGCCAGCAGTTTTAGGGGCGGGGCCTCCCAGGAAACTTTCTTT.

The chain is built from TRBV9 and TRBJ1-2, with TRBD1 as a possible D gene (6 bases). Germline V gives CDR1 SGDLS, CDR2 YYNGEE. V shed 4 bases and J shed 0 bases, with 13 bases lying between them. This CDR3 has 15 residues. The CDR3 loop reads CASSQQGIANYGYTF. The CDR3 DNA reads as TGTGCCAGCAGCCAACAGGGAATAGCTAACTATGGCTACACCTTC.

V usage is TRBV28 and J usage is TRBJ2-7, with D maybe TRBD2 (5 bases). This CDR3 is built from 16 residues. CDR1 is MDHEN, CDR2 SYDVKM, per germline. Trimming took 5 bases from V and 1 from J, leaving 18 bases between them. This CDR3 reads CASSTPGRGWSYEQYF. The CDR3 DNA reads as TGTGCCAGCAGTACCCCGGGCCGCGGGTGGTCCTACGAGCAGTACTTC.